This T cell receptor (beta chain) was found in a study of T cell responses to AZD1222 COVID-19 vaccine. Notes on the study in general: Clonal diversity was possibly underestimated; the donors were predominantly white British and more often female.

Points on this clone: What it binds is not known.

This CDR3 has 14 amino acids. Looked up from germline, CDR1 is MNHNY and CDR2 is SVGAGI (reference sequence). V lost 4 bases to trimming and J lost 7 bases; unmatched junction nucleotides: 9. The table came from immunoSEQ multiplex PCR; TCRdb's copy has only in-frame clones and leaves some out. The profile covers 120,000 or so clones, with around 90% appearing a single time and roughly 7.8% taken by the ten largest. The sequence was collected from an adult in good health. The starting material was peripheral blood, obtained on day 0 of AZD1222 vaccination. V gene TRBV6-6 combines with J gene TRBJ1-2; TRBD1 matches 7 bases. CDR3 residues: CASSSQGGSIGYTF. In DNA form, the CDR3 reads TGTGCCAGCAGTTCGCAAGGGGGCTCCATTGGCTACACCTTC.